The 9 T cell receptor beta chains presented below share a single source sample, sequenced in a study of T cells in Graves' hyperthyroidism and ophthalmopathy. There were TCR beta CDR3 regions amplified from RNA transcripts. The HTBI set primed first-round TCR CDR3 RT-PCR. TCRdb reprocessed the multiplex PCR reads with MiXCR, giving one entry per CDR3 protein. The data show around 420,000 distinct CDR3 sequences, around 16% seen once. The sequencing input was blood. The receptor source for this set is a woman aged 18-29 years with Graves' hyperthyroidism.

The CDR3 DNA follows: TGCGCCAGCAGCTCGCCTTCGGGACAGGGTATGGGTGAGCAGTTCTTC. It is translated as CASSSPSGQGMGEQFF. This chain connects TRBV5-1 to TRBJ2-1; 9 bases agree with TRBD1. Per the germline V gene, CDR1 is SGHRS and CDR2 is YFSETQ. The CDR3 totals 16 residues. V lost 3 bases and J lost 9; bases outside the gene matches: 13.

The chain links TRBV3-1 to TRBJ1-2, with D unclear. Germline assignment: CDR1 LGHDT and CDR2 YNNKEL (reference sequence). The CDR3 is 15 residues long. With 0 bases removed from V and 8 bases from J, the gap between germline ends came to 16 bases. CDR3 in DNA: TGTGCCAGCAGCCAAGATACCGTCCGGGCCCGGGGCTACACCTTC. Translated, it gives CASSQDTVRARGYTF.

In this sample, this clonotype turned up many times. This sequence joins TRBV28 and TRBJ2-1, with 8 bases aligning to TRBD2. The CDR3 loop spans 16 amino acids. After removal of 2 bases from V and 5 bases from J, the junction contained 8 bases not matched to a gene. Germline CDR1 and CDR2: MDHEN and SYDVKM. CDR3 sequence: CASSLGGAGAHNEQFF. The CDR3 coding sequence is TGTGCCAGCAGTTTAGGGGGAGCGGGAGCACACAATGAGCAGTTCTTC.

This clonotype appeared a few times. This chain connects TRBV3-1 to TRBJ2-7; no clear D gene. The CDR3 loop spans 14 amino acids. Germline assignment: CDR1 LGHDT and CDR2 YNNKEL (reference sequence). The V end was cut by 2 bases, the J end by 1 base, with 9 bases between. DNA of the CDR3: TGTGCCAGCAGCCAAAACCCCGGTTCCTACGAGCAGTACTTC. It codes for CASSQNPGSYEQYF.

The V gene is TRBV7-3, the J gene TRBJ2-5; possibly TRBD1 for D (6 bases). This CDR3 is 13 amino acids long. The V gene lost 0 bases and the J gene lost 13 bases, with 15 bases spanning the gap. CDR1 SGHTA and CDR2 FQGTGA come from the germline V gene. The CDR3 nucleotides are TGTGCCAGCAGCTTAACTAACCAGGGGAATCTGTACTTC. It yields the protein CASSLTNQGNLYF. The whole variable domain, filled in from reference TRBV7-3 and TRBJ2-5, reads GAGVSQTPSNKVTEKGKYVELRCDPISGHTALYWYRQSLGQGPEFLIYFQGTGAADDSGLPNDRFFAVRPEGSVSTLKIQRTERGDSAVYLCASSLTNQGNLYFGPGTRLLVL.

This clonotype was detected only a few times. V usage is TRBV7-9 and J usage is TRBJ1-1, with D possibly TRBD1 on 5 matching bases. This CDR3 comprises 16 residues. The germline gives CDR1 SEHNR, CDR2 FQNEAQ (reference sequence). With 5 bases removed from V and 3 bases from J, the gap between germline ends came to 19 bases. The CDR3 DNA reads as TGTGCCAGCAGCCCGGGACCGAAATCATTGGACACTGAAGCTTTCTTT. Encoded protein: CASSPGPKSLDTEAFF. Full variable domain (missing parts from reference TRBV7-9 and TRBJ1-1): DTGVSQNPRHKITKRGQNVTFRCDPISEHNRLYWYRQTLGQGPEFLTYFQNEAQLEKSRLLSDRFSAERPKGSFSTLEIQRTEQGDSAMYLCASSPGPKSLDTEAFFGQGTRLTVV.

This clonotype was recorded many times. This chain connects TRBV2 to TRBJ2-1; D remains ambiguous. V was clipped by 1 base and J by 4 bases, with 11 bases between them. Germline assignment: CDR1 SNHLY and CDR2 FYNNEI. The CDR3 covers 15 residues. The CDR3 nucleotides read TGTGCCAGCAGTGAAGGAGGCGGTTTTTACAATGAGCAGTTCTTC. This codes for CASSEGGGFYNEQFF.

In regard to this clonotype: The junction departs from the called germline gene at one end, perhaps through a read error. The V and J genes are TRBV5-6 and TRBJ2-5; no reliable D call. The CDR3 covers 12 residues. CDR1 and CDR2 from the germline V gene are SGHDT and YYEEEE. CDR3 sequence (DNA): TGTGCCAGCAGCTCCGGGCGAGAGACCCGGTACTTC. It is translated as CASSSGRETRYF. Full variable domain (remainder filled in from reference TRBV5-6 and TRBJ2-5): DAGVTQSPTHLIKTRGQQVTLRCSPKSGHDTVSWYQQALGQGPQFIFQYYEEEERQRGNFPDRFSGHQFPNYSSELNVNALLLGDSALYLCASSSGRETRYFGPGTRLLVL.

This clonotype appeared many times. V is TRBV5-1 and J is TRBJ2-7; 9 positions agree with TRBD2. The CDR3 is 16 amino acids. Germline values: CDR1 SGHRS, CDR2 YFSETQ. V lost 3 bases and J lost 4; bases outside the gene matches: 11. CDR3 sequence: CASSSQSGRRGYEQYF. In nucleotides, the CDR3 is TGCGCCAGCAGCTCACAAAGCGGGAGGAGAGGGTACGAGCAGTACTTC.